These T cell receptor beta chains were read from a single sample in a study of T cells after yellow fever vaccination. TCRdb analysed the 5' RACE reads with MiXCR anew, one entry per CDR3 protein. The data show around 260,000 distinct CDR3 sequences, with about 5% seen just once and roughly 3.3% held by the top ten. The input for sequencing was CD4+ T cells sorted from PBMCs, taken on the day of the yellow fever booster vaccination. The origin of the receptors is a man younger than 35 who received the YFV17D yellow fever vaccine. Both conserved end residues are part of each CDR3. D genes are given only for firm matches. A row's size may be missing; if present it is once, few, many or a size class.

v_gene	d_gene	j_gene	abundance	CDR3nt	CDR3aa
TRBV6-6	.	TRBJ1-4	many	TGTGCCAGCACCACCAGTTGGGGGGAGGTCAAACTGTTTTTT	CASTTSWGEVKLFF
TRBV18	.	TRBJ1-6	.	TGTGCCAGCTCGGCCTCCGAGAATTCACCCCTCCACTTT	CASSASENSPLHF
TRBV6-5	TRBD1	TRBJ1-2	.	TGTGCCAGCAGATCCAGGGGGAGAGAATATGGCTACACCTTC	CASRSRGREYGYTF
TRBV20-1	.	TRBJ1-5	.	TGCAGTGCTAGAAAGGGGGGCGATCAGCCCCAGCATTTT	CSARKGGDQPQHF
TRBV4-1	TRBD2	TRBJ2-5	few	TGCGCCAGCAGCCAAGTGACGGGGACTAGCGGGGAAGAGACCCAGTACTTC	CASSQVTGTSGEETQYF
TRBV7-2	TRBD1	TRBJ1-6	.	TGTGCCAGCAGCTTAGTAGGGACAGCGAATTCACCCCTCCACTTT	CASSLVGTANSPLHF
TRBV7-9	.	TRBJ2-3	few	TGTGCCAGCCCGACGACAGATACGCAGTATTTT	CASPTTDTQYF
TRBV10-3	.	TRBJ1-1	.	TGTGCCATCAGGAGACAGCAGAACACTGAAGCTTTCTTT	CAIRRQQNTEAFF
TRBV5-4	.	TRBJ1-5	few	TGTGCCAGCAGCTTAGGGTTAGGCGATCAGCCCCAGCATTTT	CASSLGLGDQPQHF
TRBV28	.	TRBJ2-4	many	TGTGCCAGCAGTTTTCCAGATAGGACGAGGGACTTC	CASSFPDRTRDF